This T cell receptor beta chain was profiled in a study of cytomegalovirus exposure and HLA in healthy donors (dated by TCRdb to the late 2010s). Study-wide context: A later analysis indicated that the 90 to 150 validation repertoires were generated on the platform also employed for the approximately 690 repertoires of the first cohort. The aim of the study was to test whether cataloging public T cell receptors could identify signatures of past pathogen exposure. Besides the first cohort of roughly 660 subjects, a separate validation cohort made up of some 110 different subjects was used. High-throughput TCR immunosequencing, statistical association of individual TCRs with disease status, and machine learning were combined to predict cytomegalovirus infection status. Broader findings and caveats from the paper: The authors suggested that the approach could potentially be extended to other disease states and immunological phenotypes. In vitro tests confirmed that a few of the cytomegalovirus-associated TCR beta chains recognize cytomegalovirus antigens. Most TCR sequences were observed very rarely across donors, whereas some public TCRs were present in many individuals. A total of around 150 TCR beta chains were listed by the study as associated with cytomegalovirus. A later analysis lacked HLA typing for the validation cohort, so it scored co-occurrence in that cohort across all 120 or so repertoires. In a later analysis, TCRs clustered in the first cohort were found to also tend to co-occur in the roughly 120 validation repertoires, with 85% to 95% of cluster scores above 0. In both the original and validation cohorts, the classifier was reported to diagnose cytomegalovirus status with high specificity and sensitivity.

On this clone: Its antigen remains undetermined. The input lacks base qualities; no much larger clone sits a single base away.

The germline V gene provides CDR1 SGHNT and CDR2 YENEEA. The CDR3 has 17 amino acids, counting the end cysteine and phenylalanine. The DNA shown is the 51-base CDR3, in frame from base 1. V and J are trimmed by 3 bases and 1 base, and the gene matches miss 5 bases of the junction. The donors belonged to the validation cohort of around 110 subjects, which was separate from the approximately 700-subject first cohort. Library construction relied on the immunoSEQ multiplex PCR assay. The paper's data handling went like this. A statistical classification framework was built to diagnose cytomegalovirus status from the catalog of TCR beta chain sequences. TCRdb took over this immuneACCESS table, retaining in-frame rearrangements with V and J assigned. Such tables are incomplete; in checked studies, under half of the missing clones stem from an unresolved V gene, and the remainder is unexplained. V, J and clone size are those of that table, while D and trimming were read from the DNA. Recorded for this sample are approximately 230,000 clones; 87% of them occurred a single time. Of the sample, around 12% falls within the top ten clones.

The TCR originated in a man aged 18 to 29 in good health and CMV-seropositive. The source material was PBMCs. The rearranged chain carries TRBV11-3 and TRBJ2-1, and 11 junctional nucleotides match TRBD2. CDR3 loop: CASSLTSGKGSYNEQFF. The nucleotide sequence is TGTGCCAGCAGCTTGACTAGCGGGAAGGGGTCCTACAATGAGCAGTTCTTC.